What follows are 3 T cell receptor beta chains derived from one specimen sequenced in a study of blood T cell repertoires in COVID-19. Sequencing was performed with immunoSEQ multiplex PCR; in TCRdb, only in-frame clones are kept and a portion is missing. The sample contains 120,000 to 150,000 clones, about 89% of which appear only once. The sample consisted of peripheral blood. Receptors were obtained from a man aged 50-59 years who had recovered from COVID-19.

This rearrangement joins TRBV5-4 to TRBJ1-4; TRBD1 aligns across 9 bases. This CDR3 is 15 amino acids long. Trimming removed 4 bases from V and 8 bases from J; junction bases left unmatched: 9. Germline V lookup: CDR1 SGHNT, CDR2 YYREEE (reference sequence). CDR3 residues: CASSKPGQGQEKLFF. The CDR3 DNA follows: TGTGCCAGCAGCAAACCGGGACAGGGACAAGAAAAACTGTTTTTT.

This chain links TRBV5-1 with TRBJ2-5; 11 nucleotides agree with TRBD2. J lost 4 bases, V lost 0 bases, and 2 bases had no gene match. The CDR3 runs 15 residues. Germline V gene lookup returns CDR1 SGHRS and CDR2 YFSETQ. The CDR3 sequence: CASSLGTSGGETQYF. CDR3 in DNA: TGCGCCAGCAGCTTGGGAACTAGCGGGGGAGAGACCCAGTACTTC.

A single count supports this clone. The chain has TRBV6-5 and TRBJ1-6; D perhaps matches TRBD1 (6 bases). Germline lookup yields CDR1 MNHEY and CDR2 SVGAGI. The CDR3 covers 15 residues. Trimming left V 6 bases short and J 10 bases short, with 19 bases between. The CDR3 reads CASRSLKGDSSPLHF. The DNA for the CDR3 is TGTGCCAGCAGGTCACTAAAGGGGGATAGCTCACCCCTCCACTTT.